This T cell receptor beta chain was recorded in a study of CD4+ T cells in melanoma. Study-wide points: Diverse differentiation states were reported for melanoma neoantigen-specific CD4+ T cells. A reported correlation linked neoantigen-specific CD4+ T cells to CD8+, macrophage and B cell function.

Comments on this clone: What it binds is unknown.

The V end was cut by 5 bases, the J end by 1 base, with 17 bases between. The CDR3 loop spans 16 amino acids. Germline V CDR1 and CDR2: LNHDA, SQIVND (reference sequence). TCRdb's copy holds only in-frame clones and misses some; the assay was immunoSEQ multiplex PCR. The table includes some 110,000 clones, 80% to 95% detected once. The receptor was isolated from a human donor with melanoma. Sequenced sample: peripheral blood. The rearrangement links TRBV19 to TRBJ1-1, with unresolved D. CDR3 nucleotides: TGTGCCAGTAGTCGCTATGCAGAACAGCGGAACACTGAAGCTTTCTTT. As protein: CASSRYAEQRNTEAFF.